This T cell receptor beta chain was identified in a study of CXCR3-negative and CXCR3-positive naive CD8 T cells. Germline-derived CDR1 and CDR2 are SGHNT and YENEEA. This CDR3 has 17 amino acids. General study findings and limits: Hydrophobicity was higher for TRB CDR3s found in CXCR3-positive naive cells than in CXCR3-negative naive cells. With respect to TRBV-TRBJ usage, naive CXCR3-negative and CXCR3-positive cells were similar; memory differed. Naive subsets displayed similar surface CD5, and TCR strength was inferred from TRB CDR3 properties.

UMI-labeled TRB cDNA libraries were prepared by 5' RACE. TCRdb reanalyzed the 5' RACE reads and collapses them to one entry per CDR3 protein, without DNA. This repertoire includes fewer than 10,000 distinct CDR3 sequences. This clonotype is identified as medium-sized from frequency. Its matching antigen is unknown. The J gene is TRBJ1-6, the V gene TRBV11-3. The sample taken for sequencing was naive CXCR3+ CD8+ T cells from blood. Subset defined: CD45RO-CCR7+CD27+CD95- naive CD8+ T cells expressing CXCR3 (TNR3+). The source of this sequence is a human donor in good health. Some clones in this sample may be carry-over from other donors' samples. This chain's CDR3 is CASSLDSQRNGFAPLHF.